The present T cell receptor (beta chain) was sequenced within a study of CD8 T cells in Susac syndrome. The CDR3 totals 16 residues. Germline V gene data show CDR1 as SGHTA and CDR2 as FQGNSA. V was pared by 5 bases and J by 4 bases, with 20 bases between. cDNA came from around 0.5 to 1 ug RNA primed by random hexamers. Coverage of TCR beta CDR3 amplification by immunoSEQ multiplex PCR extended to 54 Vbeta and 13 Jbeta. Each CDR3 protein gets one entry after TCRdb re-called the immunoSEQ multiplex PCR reads with MiXCR. Of about 190,000 distinct CDR3 sequences in the sample, 95% were seen once. The chain employs TRBV7-2 and TRBJ1-2; no clear D gene. The TCR originated in a human donor with Susac syndrome. The sequenced sample consisted of CD8+ T cells from PBMCs. CDR3 amino acids: CASSLSVGESSYGYTF. In DNA form, the CDR3 reads TGTGCCAGCAGCCTTAGTGTTGGGGAATCGAGCTATGGCTACACCTTC. The full variable domain, in which reference TRBV7-2 and TRBJ1-2 provide the parts outside the CDR3, is GAGVSQSPSNKVTEKGKDVELRCDPISGHTALYWYRQSLGQGLEFLIYFQGNSAPDKSGLPSDRFSAERTGGSVSTLTIQRTQQEDSAVYLCASSLSVGESSYGYTFGSGTRLTVV.